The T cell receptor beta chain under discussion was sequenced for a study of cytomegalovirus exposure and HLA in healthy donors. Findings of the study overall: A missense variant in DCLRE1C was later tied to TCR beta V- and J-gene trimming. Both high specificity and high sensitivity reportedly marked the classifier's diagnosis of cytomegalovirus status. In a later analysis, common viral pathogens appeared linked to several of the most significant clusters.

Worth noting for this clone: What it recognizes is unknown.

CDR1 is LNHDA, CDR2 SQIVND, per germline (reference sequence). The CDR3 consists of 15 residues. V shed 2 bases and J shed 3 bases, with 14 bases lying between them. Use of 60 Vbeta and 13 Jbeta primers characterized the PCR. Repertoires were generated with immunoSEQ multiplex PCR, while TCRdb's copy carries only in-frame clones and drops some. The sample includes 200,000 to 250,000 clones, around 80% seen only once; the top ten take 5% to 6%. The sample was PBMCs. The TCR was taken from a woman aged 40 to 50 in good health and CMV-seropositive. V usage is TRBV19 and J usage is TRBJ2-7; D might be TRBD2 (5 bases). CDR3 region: CASSISVGMLYEQYF. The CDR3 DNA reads TGTGCCAGTAGTATAAGTGTCGGGATGCTCTACGAGCAGTACTTC.